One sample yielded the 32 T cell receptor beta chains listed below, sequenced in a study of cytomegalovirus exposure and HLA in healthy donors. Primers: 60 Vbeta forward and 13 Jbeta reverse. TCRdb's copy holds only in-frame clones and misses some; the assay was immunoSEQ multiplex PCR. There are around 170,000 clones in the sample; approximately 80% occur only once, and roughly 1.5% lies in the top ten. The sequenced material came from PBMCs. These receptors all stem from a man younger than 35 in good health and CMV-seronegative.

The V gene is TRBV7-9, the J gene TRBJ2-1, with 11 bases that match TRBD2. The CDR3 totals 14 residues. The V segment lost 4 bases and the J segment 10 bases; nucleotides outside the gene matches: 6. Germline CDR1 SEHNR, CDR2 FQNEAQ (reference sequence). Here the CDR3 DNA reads TGTGCCAGCAGCTGGAGGGGACTAGCGGTGGAGCAGTTCTTC. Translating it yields CASSWRGLAVEQFF.

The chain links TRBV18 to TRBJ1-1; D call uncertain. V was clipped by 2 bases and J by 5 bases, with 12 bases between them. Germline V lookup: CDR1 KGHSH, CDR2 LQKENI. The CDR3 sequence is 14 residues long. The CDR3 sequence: CASSPEGGRTEAFF. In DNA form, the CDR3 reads TGTGCCAGCTCACCAGAGGGCGGAAGGACTGAAGCTTTCTTT. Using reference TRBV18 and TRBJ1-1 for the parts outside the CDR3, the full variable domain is NAGVMQNPRHLVRRRGQEARLRCSPMKGHSHVYWYRQLPEEGLKFMVYLQKENIIDESGMPKERFSAEFPKEGPSILRIQQVVRGDSAAYFCASSPEGGRTEAFFGQGTRLTVV.

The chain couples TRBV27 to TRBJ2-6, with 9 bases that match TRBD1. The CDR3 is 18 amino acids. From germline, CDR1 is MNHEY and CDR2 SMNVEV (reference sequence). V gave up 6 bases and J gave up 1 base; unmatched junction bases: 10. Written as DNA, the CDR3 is TGTGCCAGCAGGTCGGGGGACAGGGTCTTTTCTGGGGCCAACGTCCTGACTTTC. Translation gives CASRSGDRVFSGANVLTF.

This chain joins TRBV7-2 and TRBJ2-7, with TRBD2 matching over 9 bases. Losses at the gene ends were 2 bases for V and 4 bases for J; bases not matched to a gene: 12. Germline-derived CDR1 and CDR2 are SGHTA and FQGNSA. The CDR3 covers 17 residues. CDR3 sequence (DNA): TGTGCCAGCAGCTTATCTTCCTTTAGCGGGAGTCGTTACGAGCAGTACTTC. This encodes CASSLSSFSGSRYEQYF.

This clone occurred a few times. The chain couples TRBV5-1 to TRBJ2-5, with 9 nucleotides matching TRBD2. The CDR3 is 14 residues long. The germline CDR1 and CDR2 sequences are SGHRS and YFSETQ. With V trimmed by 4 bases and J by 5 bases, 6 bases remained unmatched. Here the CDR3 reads CASSDGLAWETQYF. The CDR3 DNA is TGCGCCAGCAGCGACGGACTAGCGTGGGAGACCCAGTACTTC.

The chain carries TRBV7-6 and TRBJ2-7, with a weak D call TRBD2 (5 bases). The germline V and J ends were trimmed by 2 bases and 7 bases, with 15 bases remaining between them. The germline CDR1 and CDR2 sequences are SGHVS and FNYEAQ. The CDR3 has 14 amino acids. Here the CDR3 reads CASSLYTGNREQYF. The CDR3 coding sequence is TGTGCCAGCAGCTTATATACGGGGAATCGGGAGCAGTACTTC.

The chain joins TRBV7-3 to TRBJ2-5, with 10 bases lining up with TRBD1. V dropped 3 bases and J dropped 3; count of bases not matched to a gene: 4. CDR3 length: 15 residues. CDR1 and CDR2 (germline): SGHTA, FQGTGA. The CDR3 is CASSLTGTGEETQYF. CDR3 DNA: TGTGCCAGCAGCTTGACCGGGACAGGGGAAGAGACCCAGTACTTC.

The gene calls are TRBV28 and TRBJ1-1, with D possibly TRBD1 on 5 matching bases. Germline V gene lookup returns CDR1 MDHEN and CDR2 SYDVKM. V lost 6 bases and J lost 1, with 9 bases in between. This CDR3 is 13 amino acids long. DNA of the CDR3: TGTGCCAGCAGGACAGCGAAGAACACTGAAGCTTTCTTT. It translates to CASRTAKNTEAFF. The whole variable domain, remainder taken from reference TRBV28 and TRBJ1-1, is DVKVTQSSRYLVKRTGEKVFLECVQDMDHENMFWYRQDPGLGLRLIYFSYDVKMKEKGDIPEGYSVSREKKERFSLILESASTNQTSMYLCASRTAKNTEAFFGQGTRLTVV.

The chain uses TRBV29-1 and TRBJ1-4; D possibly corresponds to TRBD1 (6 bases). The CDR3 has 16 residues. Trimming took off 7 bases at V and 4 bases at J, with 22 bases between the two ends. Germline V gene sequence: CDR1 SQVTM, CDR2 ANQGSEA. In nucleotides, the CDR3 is TGCAGCGCTGGGGCAACAGGGTCTCGGATTAATGAAAAACTGTTTTTT. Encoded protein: CSAGATGSRINEKLFF.

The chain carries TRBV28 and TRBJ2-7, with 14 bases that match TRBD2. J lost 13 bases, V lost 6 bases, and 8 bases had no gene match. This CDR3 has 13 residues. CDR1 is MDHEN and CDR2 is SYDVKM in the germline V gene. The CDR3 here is CASRLGTSGSFYF. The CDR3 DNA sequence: TGTGCCAGCAGACTCGGGACTAGCGGGAGTTTCTACTTC.

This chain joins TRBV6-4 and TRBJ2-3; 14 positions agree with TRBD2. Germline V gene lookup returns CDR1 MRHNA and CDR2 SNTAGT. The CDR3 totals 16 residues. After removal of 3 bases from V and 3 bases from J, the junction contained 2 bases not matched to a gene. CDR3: CASSETSGGATDTQYF. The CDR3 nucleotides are TGTGCCAGCAGTGAGACTAGCGGGGGGGCAACAGATACGCAGTATTTT.

The CDR3 protein is CASSEGAGLAPDTQYF. The CDR3, as DNA: TGTGCCAGCAGCGAAGGGGCGGGACTAGCCCCAGATACGCAGTATTTT. The V and J genes are TRBV4-2 and TRBJ2-3; the match to TRBD2 covers 9 bases. CDR1 is LGHNA and CDR2 is YNFKEQ in the germline V gene. V dropped 5 bases and J dropped 4; count of bases not matched to a gene: 10. The CDR3 spans 16 residues.

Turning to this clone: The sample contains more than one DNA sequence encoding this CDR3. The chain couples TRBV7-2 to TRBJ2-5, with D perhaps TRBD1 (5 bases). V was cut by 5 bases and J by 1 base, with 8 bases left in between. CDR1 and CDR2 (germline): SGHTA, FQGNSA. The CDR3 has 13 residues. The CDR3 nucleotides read TGTGCCAGCAGCCCAGGGTTCCAAGAGACCCAGTACTTC. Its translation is CASSPGFQETQYF. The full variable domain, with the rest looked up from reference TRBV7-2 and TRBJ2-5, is GAGVSQSPSNKVTEKGKDVELRCDPISGHTALYWYRQSLGQGLEFLIYFQGNSAPDKSGLPSDRFSAERTGGSVSTLTIQRTQQEDSAVYLCASSPGFQETQYFGPGTRLLVL.

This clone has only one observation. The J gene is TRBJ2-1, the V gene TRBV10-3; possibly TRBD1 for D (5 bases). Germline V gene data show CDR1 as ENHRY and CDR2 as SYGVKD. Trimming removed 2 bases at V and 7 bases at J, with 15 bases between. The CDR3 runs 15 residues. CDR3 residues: CAISERAGNMNEQFF. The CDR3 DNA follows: TGTGCCATCAGTGAGCGGGCAGGGAATATGAATGAGCAGTTCTTC.

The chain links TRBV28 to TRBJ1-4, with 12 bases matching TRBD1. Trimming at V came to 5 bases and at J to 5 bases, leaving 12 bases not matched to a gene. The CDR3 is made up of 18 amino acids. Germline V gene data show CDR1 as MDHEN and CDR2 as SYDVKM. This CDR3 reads CASSAPGQGAKFNEKLFF. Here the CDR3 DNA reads TGTGCCAGCAGTGCCCCGGGACAGGGGGCGAAATTCAATGAAAAACTGTTTTTT.

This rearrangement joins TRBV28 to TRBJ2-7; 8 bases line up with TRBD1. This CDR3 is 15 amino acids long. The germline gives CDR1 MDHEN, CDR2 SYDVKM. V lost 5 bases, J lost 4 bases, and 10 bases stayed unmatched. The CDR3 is CASSIRTGQSYEQYF. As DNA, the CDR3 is TGTGCCAGCAGTATAAGGACAGGGCAGAGTTACGAGCAGTACTTC.

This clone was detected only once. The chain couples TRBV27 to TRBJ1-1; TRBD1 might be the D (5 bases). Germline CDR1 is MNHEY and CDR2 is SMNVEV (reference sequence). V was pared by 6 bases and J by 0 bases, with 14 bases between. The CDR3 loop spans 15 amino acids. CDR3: CASREAEGVNTEAFF. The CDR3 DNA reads TGTGCCAGCAGAGAGGCCGAAGGGGTGAACACTGAAGCTTTCTTT.

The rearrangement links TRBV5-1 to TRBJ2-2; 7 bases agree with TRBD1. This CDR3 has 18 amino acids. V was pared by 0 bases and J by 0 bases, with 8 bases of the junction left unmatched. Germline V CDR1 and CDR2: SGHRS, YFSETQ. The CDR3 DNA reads TGCGCCAGCAGCTTGGCCTCGACAGGGCTCGCGAACACCGGGGAGCTGTTTTTT. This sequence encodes CASSLASTGLANTGELFF.

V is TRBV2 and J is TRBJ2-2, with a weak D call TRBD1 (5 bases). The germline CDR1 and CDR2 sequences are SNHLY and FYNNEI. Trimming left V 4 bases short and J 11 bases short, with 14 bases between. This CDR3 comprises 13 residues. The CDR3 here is CASSGGQTVELFF. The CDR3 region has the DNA TGTGCCAGCAGTGGTGGGCAGACAGTCGAGCTGTTTTTT.

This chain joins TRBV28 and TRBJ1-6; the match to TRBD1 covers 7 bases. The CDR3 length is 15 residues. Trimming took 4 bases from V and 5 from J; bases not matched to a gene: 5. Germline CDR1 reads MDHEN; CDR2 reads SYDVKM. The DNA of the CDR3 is TGTGCCAGCAGTTCCACAGGGGCTAATAATTCACCCCTCCACTTT. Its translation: CASSSTGANNSPLHF.

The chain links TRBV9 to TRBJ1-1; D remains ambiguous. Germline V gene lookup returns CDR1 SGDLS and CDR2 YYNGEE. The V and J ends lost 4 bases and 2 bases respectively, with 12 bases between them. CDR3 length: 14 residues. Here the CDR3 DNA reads TGTGCCAGCAGCCCCGACGGGTTCAACACTGAAGCTTTCTTT. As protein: CASSPDGFNTEAFF. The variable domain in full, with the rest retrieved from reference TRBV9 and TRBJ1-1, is DSGVTQTPKHLITATGQRVTLRCSPRSGDLSVYWYQQSLDQGLQFLIQYYNGEERAKGNILERFSAQQFPDLHSELNLSSLELGDSALYFCASSPDGFNTEAFFGQGTRLTVV.

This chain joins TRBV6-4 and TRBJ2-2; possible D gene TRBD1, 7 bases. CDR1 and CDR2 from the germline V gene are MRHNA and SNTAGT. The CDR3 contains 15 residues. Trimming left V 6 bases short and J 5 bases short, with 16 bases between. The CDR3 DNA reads TGTGCCAGCAGAAGACAGGGAGGAGGGACCGGGGAGCTGTTTTTT. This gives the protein CASRRQGGGTGELFF.

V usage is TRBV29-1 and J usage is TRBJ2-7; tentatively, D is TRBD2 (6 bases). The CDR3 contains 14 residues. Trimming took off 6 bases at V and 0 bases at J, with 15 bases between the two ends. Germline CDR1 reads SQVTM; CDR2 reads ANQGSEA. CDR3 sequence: CSVSGLATSYEQYF. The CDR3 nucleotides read TGCAGCGTCTCCGGTCTAGCGACCTCCTACGAGCAGTACTTC.

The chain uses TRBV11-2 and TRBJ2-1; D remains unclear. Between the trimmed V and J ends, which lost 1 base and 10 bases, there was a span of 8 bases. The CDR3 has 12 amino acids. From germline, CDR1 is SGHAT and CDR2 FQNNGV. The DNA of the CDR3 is TGTGCCAGCAGCTTAGCCTGGAGCGAGCAGTTCTTC. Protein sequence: CASSLAWSEQFF.

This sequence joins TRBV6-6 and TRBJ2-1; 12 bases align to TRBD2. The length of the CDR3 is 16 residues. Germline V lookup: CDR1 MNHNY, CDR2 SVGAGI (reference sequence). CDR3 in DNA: TGTGAGACTAGCGGGGGTCCGAAACTCTTCTACAATGAGCAGTTCTTC. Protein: CETSGGPKLFYNEQFF.

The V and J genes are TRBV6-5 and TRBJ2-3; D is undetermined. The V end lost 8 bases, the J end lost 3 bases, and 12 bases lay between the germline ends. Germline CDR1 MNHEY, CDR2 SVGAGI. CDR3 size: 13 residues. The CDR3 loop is CASRVPGTDTQYF. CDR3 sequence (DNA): TGTGCCAGCCGGGTCCCCGGGACAGATACGCAGTATTTT.

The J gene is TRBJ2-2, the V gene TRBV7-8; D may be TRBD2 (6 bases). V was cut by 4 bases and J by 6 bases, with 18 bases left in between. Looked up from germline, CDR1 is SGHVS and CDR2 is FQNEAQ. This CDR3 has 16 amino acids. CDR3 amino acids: CASSSYRGSGSGELFF. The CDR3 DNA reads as TGTGCCAGCAGCTCGTACCGGGGGAGTGGGTCCGGGGAGCTGTTTTTT.

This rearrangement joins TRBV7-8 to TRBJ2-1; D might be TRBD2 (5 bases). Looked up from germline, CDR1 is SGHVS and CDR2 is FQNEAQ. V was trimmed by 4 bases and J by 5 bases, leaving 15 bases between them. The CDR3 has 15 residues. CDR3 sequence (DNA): TGTGCCAGCAGCTCCTCAGCGGTTATGGACAATGAGCAGTTCTTC. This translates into CASSSSAVMDNEQFF.

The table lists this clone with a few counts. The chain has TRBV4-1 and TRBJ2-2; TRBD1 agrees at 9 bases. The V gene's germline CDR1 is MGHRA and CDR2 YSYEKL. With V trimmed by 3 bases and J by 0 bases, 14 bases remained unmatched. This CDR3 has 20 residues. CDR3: CASSHIRDRAPTTNTGELFF. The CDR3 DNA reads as TGCGCCAGCAGCCATATCCGGGACAGGGCTCCCACCACGAACACCGGGGAGCTGTTTTTT.

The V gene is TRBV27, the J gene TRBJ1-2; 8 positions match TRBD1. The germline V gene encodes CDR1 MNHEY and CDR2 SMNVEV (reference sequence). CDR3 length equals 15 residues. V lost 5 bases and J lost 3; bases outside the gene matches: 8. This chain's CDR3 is CASSPGDRPHYGYTF. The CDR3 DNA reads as TGTGCCAGCAGTCCGGGGGACAGGCCCCACTATGGCTACACCTTC.

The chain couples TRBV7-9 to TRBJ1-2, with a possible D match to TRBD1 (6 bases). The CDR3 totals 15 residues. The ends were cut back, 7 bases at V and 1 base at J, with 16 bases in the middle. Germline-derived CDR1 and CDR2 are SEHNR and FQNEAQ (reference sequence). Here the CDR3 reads CASTTRRTVNYGYTF. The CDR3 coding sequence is TGTGCCAGCACCACCCGTCGGACAGTTAACTATGGCTACACCTTC.

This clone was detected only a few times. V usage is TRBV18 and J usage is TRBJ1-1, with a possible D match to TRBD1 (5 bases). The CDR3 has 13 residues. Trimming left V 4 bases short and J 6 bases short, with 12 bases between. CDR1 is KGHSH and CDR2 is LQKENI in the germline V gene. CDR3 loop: CASSLGPGAEAFF. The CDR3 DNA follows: TGTGCCAGCTCACTCGGACCGGGGGCTGAAGCTTTCTTT.